The T cell receptor beta chain under discussion was sequenced for a study of regulatory T cells in long-lasting Graves disease. Study outcomes and limitations: Rather than thyroid tissue, only peripheral blood underwent study. Persistent Graves' patients showed less TCR diversity than newly diagnosed ones.

Time point meaning: persistent/refractory GD, antithyroid drugs over 5 years with positive TRAb. TCR sequences were obtained from RNA taken from PBMCs. Turning to this clonotype: Its specificity is unknown.

Assembly of TCR beta libraries relied on iRepertoire HTBI primers together with Arm-PCR of CDR3 regions. TCRdb used MiXCR to reprocess the multiplex PCR reads, holding one entry per CDR3 protein. Altogether about 470,000 distinct CDR3 sequences are present, roughly a fifth being singletons, with the ten largest covering 7% to 9%. The CDR3 spans 14 residues. Germline V gives CDR1 MDHEN, CDR2 SYDVKM. The ends lost 6 bases at V and 8 bases at J; junction bases unmatched: 8. The sample was peripheral blood mononuclear cells (PBMCs), taken when the disease was refractory, from a patient treated with antithyroid drugs. This receptor was identified in a female donor with Graves disease. The V and J genes are TRBV28 and TRBJ1-3; 9 bases map to TRBD1. Here the CDR3 DNA reads TGTGCCAGCAGGGGGACAGGGAGAGGGGACACCATATATTTT. Protein: CASRGTGRGDTIYF.